This T cell receptor (beta chain) originates from a study of blood T cell repertoires in COVID-19. Study background: The United States, Italy and Spain supplied acute and convalescent COVID-19 samples.

Enrolled through a virtual design, the participants were between roughly 18 and 89 years of age and came from about two dozen US areas. In Cohort 3, a recovered donor had either two negative PCRs, clearance, or symptom resolution. The germline gives CDR1 KGHDR, CDR2 SFDVKD. The CDR3 contains 15 residues. J was trimmed by 8 bases and V by 2 bases; bases with no gene match: 10. Authors' data handling: Amplification from reference gene primers served as the basis for estimated nucleated cell counts. Generated by immunoSEQ multiplex PCR, the TCRdb table keeps only in-frame clones and is missing some. V, J and clone size are those of that table, while D and trimming were read from the DNA. This table holds about 180,000 clones, 78% found once.

The sequencing sample was made of PBMCs or T cells enriched from blood (not recorded which). This clonotype was obtained from a woman between 50 and 59 years old who had recovered from COVID-19. V and J are TRBV24-1 and TRBJ1-2; 7 bases are a match to TRBD1. The CDR3 loop reads CATSDSRTGLGGYTF. The CDR3 DNA sequence: TGTGCCACCAGTGATTCCCGGACAGGATTAGGGGGCTACACCTTC.